This passage covers 21 T cell receptor beta chains from one sample sequenced in a study of T-cell memory formation after mild COVID-19. TCRdb passed the 5' RACE reads through MiXCR, listing each CDR3 protein once. Altogether about 260,000 distinct CDR3 sequences are present, 7.5% to 9.5% being singletons, with the ten largest covering about 20%. Sequenced input: PBMCs or a T cell subset sorted from them (not recorded which). Receptors were obtained from a man between 18 and 35 years old who had mild COVID-19 (a few samples of this study predate the infection). Cell type and time point are not known.

The V gene is TRBV5-1, the J gene TRBJ1-3; D might be TRBD1 (6 bases). From germline, CDR1 is SGHRS and CDR2 YFSETQ. The CDR3 is made up of 17 amino acids. The ends were cut back, 4 bases at V and 0 bases at J, with 17 bases in the middle. The CDR3 reads CASSADFGQSSGNTIYF. DNA for the CDR3: TGCGCCAGCAGCGCCGATTTCGGACAGAGCTCTGGAAACACCATATATTTT. Together with reference TRBV5-1 and TRBJ1-3, the CDR3 gives the full variable domain: KAGVTQTPRYLIKTRGQQVTLSCSPISGHRSVSWYQQTPGQGLQFLFEYFSETQRNKGNFPGRFSGRQFSNSRSEMNVSTLELGDSALYLCASSADFGQSSGNTIYFGEGSWLTVV.

This clonotype was picked up many times. This sequence joins TRBV5-1 and TRBJ2-2; no firm D call. CDR3 length equals 13 residues. V lost 0 bases to trimming and J lost 4 bases, with 4 bases between them. In germline, CDR1 is SGHRS, CDR2 YFSETQ. The chain's CDR3 is CASSLDSTGELFF. The CDR3 coding sequence is TGCGCCAGCAGCTTGGATAGCACCGGGGAGCTGTTTTTT.

This clonotype was detected a few times. V is TRBV4-1 and J is TRBJ2-1, with 10 bases identical to TRBD2. V was pared by 4 bases and J by 8 bases, with 8 bases of the junction left unmatched. CDR3 length: 15 residues. CDR1 is MGHRA, CDR2 YSYEKL, per germline. The CDR3: CASSPQAGGLDEQFF. The CDR3 region has the DNA TGCGCCAGCAGCCCACAAGCGGGGGGGCTCGATGAGCAGTTCTTC.

The table lists this clonotype with a few counts. V is TRBV5-6 and J is TRBJ2-7; weak D call: TRBD2 (5 bases). The V end lost 5 bases, the J end lost 6 bases, and 24 bases lay between the germline ends. The CDR3 totals 16 residues. Germline CDR1 reads SGHDT; CDR2 reads YYEEEE. The CDR3 coding sequence is TGTGCCAGCAGTCATGTCCCGGGATCCGGTGGGTCCGAGCAGTACTTC. It specifies CASSHVPGSGGSEQYF.

In its sample, this clonotype was seen many times. The CDR3 region is CASSQQGPTDEQYF. The CDR3 DNA follows: TGTGCCAGCAGCCAGCAAGGTCCTACCGACGAGCAGTACTTC. The chain employs TRBV5-5 and TRBJ2-7; D gene ambiguous. The germline V and J ends were trimmed by 4 bases and 5 bases, with 16 bases remaining between them. Germline lookup yields CDR1 SGHKS and CDR2 YYEKEE (reference sequence). The CDR3 runs to 14 residues.

The chain couples TRBV18 to TRBJ2-1, with D maybe TRBD1 (5 bases). The CDR3 has 16 amino acids. The germline gives CDR1 KGHSH, CDR2 LQKENI. V lost 3 bases, J lost 5 bases, and 17 bases lay in between. The CDR3 DNA reads TGTGCCAGCTCACCTACCCCGGCAGGGCTGCACAATGAGCAGTTCTTC. Translating gives CASSPTPAGLHNEQFF.

This clonotype has a handful of counts. The junction departs from the called germline gene at one end, perhaps through a read error. V and J are TRBV18 and TRBJ1-6; D is ambiguous. CDR3 length: 12 residues. Germline loops: CDR1 KGHSH, CDR2 LQKENI. The CDR3: CASSSPGSPLHF. CDR3 bases: TGTGCCAGCTCATCACCCGGTTCACCCCTCCACTTT. Using reference TRBV18 and TRBJ1-6 for the parts outside the CDR3, the full variable domain is NAGVMQNPRHLVRRRGQEARLRCSPMKGHSHVYWYRQLPEEGLKFMVYLQKENIIDESGMPKERFSAEFPKEGPSILRIQQVVRGDSAAYFCASSSPGSPLHFGNGTRLTVT.

The rearrangement links TRBV29-1 to TRBJ2-1; a possible D gene is TRBD2 (6 bases). Trimming took off 0 bases at V and 6 bases at J, with 21 bases between the two ends. Germline V lookup: CDR1 SQVTM, CDR2 ANQGSEA. This CDR3 has 17 amino acids. DNA for the CDR3: TGCAGCGTTGAAGATTTGGGGAACGGGGGACCCTTCAATGAGCAGTTCTTC. Encoded protein: CSVEDLGNGGPFNEQFF.

The chain combines TRBV7-9 with TRBJ2-1, with D perhaps TRBD1 (6 bases). Germline loops: CDR1 SEHNR, CDR2 FQNEAQ (reference sequence). The CDR3 is 13 residues long. Trimming cost V 5 bases and J 5 bases, with 10 bases left between them. CDR3 bases: TGTGCCAGCAGCGTACAGGGACACAATGAGCAGTTCTTC. Protein: CASSVQGHNEQFF.

The chain joins TRBV12-3 or TRBV12-4 to TRBJ1-1, with a tentative D call TRBD1 (5 bases). V dropped 2 bases and J dropped 6 bases, with 7 bases sitting between them. The CDR3 totals 12 residues. The CDR3 sequence: CASSLLGAEAFF. CDR3 nucleotide sequence: TGTGCCAGCAGTTTATTGGGGGCTGAAGCTTTCTTT.

The sample holds a few counts of this clonotype. This sequence joins TRBV7-2 and TRBJ1-3, with a weak D call TRBD1 (6 bases). CDR1 and CDR2 from the germline V gene are SGHTA and FQGNSA. This CDR3 comprises 17 residues. V was pared by 0 bases and J by 3 bases, with 15 bases between. Here the CDR3 reads CASSLATGAGDGNTIYF. DNA of the CDR3: TGTGCCAGCAGCTTAGCAACCGGGGCAGGGGATGGAAACACCATATATTTT.

The chain combines TRBV4-3 with TRBJ2-3; 9 nucleotides agree with TRBD2. V shed 0 bases and J 4 bases; nucleotides not matched to a gene: 8. The CDR3 extends over 17 amino acids. CDR1 LGHNA and CDR2 YSLEER come from the germline V gene. The DNA for the CDR3 is TGCGCCAGCAGCCAAGATATCGCGGGGGGGCATCCAGATACGCAGTATTTT. Protein sequence: CASSQDIAGGHPDTQYF.

The rearrangement links TRBV13 to TRBJ2-1, with a possible D match to TRBD2 (5 bases). This CDR3 contains 16 residues. The V end lost 4 bases, the J end lost 5 bases, and 18 bases lay between the germline ends. The germline V gene has CDR1 PRHDT and CDR2 FYEKMQ (reference sequence). For the CDR3, the DNA is TGTGCCAGCAGCTCCCCGGGGTTTGGGGAAGACAATGAGCAGTTCTTC. It translates to CASSSPGFGEDNEQFF.

This clonotype was seen a few times. The gene calls are TRBV27 and TRBJ2-7; tentative D call: TRBD1 (6 bases). The CDR3 covers 14 residues. Per germline, CDR1 MNHEY and CDR2 SMNVEV (reference sequence). Trimming took off 3 bases at V and 1 base at J, with 10 bases between the two ends. This CDR3 reads CASSFTGPSYEQYF. CDR3 bases: TGTGCCAGCAGTTTTACAGGGCCGTCCTACGAGCAGTACTTC.

This clonotype has ten or more counts. The chain joins TRBV7-8 to TRBJ2-1, with 14 positions matching TRBD2. The CDR3 is made up of 17 amino acids. After removal of 5 bases from V and 2 bases from J, the junction contained 5 bases not matched to a gene. CDR1 is SGHVS and CDR2 is FQNEAQ in the germline V gene. This chain's CDR3 is CASSLRTSGGPYNEQFF. As DNA, the CDR3 is TGTGCCAGCAGCCTGCGGACTAGCGGGGGGCCCTACAATGAGCAGTTCTTC. The whole variable domain, filled in from reference TRBV7-8 and TRBJ2-1, reads GAGVSQSPRYKVAKRGQDVALRCDPISGHVSLFWYQQALGQGPEFLTYFQNEAQLDKSGLPSDRFFAERPEGSVSTLKIQRTQQEDSAVYLCASSLRTSGGPYNEQFFGPGTRLTVL.

This clonotype was detected a few times. V usage is TRBV4-2 and J usage is TRBJ1-5; weak D call: TRBD1 (5 bases). CDR1 is LGHNA, CDR2 YNFKEQ, per germline. The CDR3 length is 14 residues. The germline V and J ends were trimmed by 5 bases and 2 bases, with 10 bases remaining between them. The CDR3 DNA sequence: TGTGCCAGCAGCTGGGGCGCAGGCAATCAGCCCCAGCATTTT. Protein product: CASSWGAGNQPQHF.

A single count supports this clonotype. The chain has TRBV11-2 and TRBJ1-1, with 7 bases lining up with TRBD1. V lost 2 bases, J lost 4 bases, and 4 bases stayed unmatched. Germline V lookup: CDR1 SGHAT, CDR2 FQNNGV. There are 14 residues in the CDR3. The CDR3 region is CASSLRGLITEAFF. The CDR3 DNA reads as TGTGCCAGCAGCTTAAGGGGGCTTATCACTGAAGCTTTCTTT.

The rearrangement joins TRBV20-1 to TRBJ1-3, with D tentatively TRBD1 (5 bases). In germline, CDR1 is DFQATT, CDR2 SNEGSKA (reference sequence). With 6 bases removed from V and 0 bases from J, the gap between germline ends came to 12 bases. This CDR3 comprises 14 residues. CDR3 in DNA: TGCAGTGCCAGGGAGTATAGCTCTGGAAACACCATATATTTT. It is translated as CSAREYSSGNTIYF.

The chain carries TRBV9 and TRBJ2-3; 7 nucleotides agree with TRBD2. Germline V gene data show CDR1 as SGDLS and CDR2 as YYNGEE. This CDR3 is 16 amino acids long. V shed 0 bases and J 10 bases; nucleotides not matched to a gene: 14. CDR3 sequence reads: CASSVAPAGVNEAQYF. CDR3 DNA: TGTGCCAGCAGCGTAGCTCCGGCGGGGGTGAATGAAGCGCAGTATTTT.

The J gene is TRBJ2-3, the V gene TRBV10-3, with D possibly being TRBD1 (5 bases). Looked up from germline, CDR1 is ENHRY and CDR2 is SYGVKD. The germline V and J ends were trimmed by 7 bases and 0 bases, with 11 bases remaining between them. The CDR3 is 14 amino acids. CDR3 bases: TGTGCCATCATGCAGGGTACTAGCACAGATACGCAGTATTTT. The encoded protein is CAIMQGTSTDTQYF.

The chain carries TRBV14 and TRBJ1-2; D unresolved. Between the trimmed V and J ends, which lost 3 bases and 4 bases, there was a span of 12 bases. The length of the CDR3 is 14 residues. The germline V gene has CDR1 SGHDN and CDR2 FVKESK. CDR3 nucleotide sequence: TGTGCCAGCAGCCAGGGAGGAGGGCTCTATGGCTACACCTTC. Protein product: CASSQGGGLYGYTF. Variable domain in full (rest from reference TRBV14 and TRBJ1-2): EAGVTQFPSHSVIEKGQTVTLRCDPISGHDNLYWYRRVMGKEIKFLLHFVKESKQDESGMPNNRFLAERTGGTYSTLKVQPAELEDSGVYFCASSQGGGLYGYTFGSGTRLTVV.